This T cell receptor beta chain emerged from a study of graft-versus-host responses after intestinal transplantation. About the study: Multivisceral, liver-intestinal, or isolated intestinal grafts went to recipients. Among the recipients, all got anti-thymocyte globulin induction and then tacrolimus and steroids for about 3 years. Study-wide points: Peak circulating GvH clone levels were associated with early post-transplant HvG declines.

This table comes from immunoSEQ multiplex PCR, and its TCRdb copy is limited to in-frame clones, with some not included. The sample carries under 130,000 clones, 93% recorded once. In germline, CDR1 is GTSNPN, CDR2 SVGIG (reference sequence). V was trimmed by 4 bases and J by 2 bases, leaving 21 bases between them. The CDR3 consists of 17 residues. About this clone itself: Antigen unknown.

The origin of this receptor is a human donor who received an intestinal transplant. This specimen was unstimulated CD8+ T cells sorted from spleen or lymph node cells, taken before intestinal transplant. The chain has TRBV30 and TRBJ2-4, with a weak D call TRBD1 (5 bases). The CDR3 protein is CAWKSPGRVVSKNIQYF. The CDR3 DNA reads TGTGCCTGGAAGTCCCCGGGCAGGGTAGTATCCAAAAACATTCAGTACTTC.